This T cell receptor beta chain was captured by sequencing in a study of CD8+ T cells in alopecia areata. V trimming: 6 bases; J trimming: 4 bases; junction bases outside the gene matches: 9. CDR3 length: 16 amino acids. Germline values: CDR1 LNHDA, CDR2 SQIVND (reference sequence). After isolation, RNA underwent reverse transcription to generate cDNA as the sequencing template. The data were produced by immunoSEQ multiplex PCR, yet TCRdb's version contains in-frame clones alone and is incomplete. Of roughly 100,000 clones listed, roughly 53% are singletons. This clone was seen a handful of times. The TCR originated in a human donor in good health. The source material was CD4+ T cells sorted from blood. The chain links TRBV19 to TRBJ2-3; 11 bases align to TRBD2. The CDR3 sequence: CASRVAGGPAPDTQYF. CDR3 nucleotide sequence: TGTGCCAGTAGAGTAGCGGGGGGGCCGGCTCCAGATACGCAGTATTTT.